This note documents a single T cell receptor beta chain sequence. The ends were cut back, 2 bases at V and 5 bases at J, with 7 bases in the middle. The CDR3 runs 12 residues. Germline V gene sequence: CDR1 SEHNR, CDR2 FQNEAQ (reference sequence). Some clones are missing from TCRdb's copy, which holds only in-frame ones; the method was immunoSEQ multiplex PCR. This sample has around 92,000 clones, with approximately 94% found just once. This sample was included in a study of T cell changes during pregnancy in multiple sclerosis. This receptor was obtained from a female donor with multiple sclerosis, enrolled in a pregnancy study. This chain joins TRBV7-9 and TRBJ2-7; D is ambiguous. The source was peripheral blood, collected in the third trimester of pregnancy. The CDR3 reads CASSLSVNEQYF. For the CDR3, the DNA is TGTGCCAGCAGCTTAAGCGTCAACGAGCAGTACTTC.